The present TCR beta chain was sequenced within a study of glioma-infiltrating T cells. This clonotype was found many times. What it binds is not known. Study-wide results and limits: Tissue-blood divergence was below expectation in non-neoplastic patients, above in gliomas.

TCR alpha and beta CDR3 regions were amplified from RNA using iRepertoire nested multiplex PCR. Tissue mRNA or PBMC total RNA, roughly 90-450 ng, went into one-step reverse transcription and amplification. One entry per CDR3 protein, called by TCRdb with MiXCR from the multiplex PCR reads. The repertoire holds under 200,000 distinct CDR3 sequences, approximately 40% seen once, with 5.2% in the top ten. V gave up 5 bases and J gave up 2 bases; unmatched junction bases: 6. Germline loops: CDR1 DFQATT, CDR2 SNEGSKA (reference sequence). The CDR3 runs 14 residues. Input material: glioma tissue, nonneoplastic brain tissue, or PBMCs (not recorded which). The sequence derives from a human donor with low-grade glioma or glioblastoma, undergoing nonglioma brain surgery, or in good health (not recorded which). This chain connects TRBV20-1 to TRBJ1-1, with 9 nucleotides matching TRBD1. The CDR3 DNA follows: TGCAGTGCTGGGCTACAGGGGGCAAACACTGAAGCTTTCTTT. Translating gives CSAGLQGANTEAFF.